These T cell receptor beta chains were read from a single sample in a study of identical twins. TCRdb reprocessed the 5' RACE reads via MiXCR and lists one record per CDR3 protein. The sample has hundreds of thousands of distinct CDR3 sequences, around 8.6% seen once. Separately, the same data were catalogued under a study of yellow fever vaccine responses in identical twins.

The sample taken for sequencing was PBMCs. These receptors came from a young woman in good health. The CDR3 runs from the conserved cysteine through the conserved F or W. D genes are given only for firm matches. Rows give clone size only sometimes, using once, few, many, or a class for an expanded clone.

clone_size: .
v_call: TRBV7-2
j_call: TRBJ2-1
d_call: .
cdr3_length: 14
cdr3_aa: CASSIPGNRNEQFF
cdr3_nt: TGTGCCAGCAGCATCCCAGGGAATCGGAATGAGCAGTTCTTC

clone_size: many
v_call: TRBV20-1
j_call: TRBJ1-5
d_call: .
cdr3_length: 13
cdr3_aa: CSASRQGNQPQHF
cdr3_nt: TGCAGTGCTAGTCGGCAGGGGAATCAGCCCCAGCATTTT

clone_size: few
v_call: TRBV5-1
j_call: TRBJ2-5
d_call: .
cdr3_length: 14
cdr3_aa: CASSQQGKGETQYF
cdr3_nt: TGCGCCAGCAGTCAACAGGGAAAAGGGGAGACCCAGTACTTC

clone_size: few
v_call: TRBV14
j_call: TRBJ2-2
d_call: .
cdr3_length: 14
cdr3_aa: CASSRVPSTGELFF
cdr3_nt: TGTGCCAGCAGCCGCGTCCCCTCAACCGGGGAGCTGTTTTTT

clone_size: .
v_call: TRBV4-2
j_call: TRBJ2-1
d_call: TRBD2
cdr3_length: 17
cdr3_aa: CASSRLEAGVSYNEQFF
cdr3_nt: TGTGCCAGCAGCCGACTCGAGGCGGGGGTCTCTTACAATGAGCAGTTCTTC

clone_size: .
v_call: TRBV18
j_call: TRBJ2-7
d_call: TRBD1
cdr3_length: 14
cdr3_aa: CASSPPTDRTEQYF
cdr3_nt: TGTGCCAGCTCACCACCTACGGACAGGACCGAGCAGTACTTC

clone_size: many
v_call: TRBV20-1
j_call: TRBJ2-5
d_call: .
cdr3_length: 13
cdr3_aa: CSARIQPKETQYF
cdr3_nt: TGCAGTGCTAGAATACAGCCGAAAGAGACCCAGTACTTC

clone_size: .
v_call: TRBV5-1
j_call: TRBJ2-3
d_call: TRBD2
cdr3_length: 19
cdr3_aa: CASSLLGTSGGAGRDTQYF
cdr3_nt: TGCGCCAGCAGCCTACTAGGGACTAGCGGGGGGGCCGGTCGAGATACGCAGTATTTT

clone_size: few
v_call: TRBV24-1
j_call: TRBJ2-3
d_call: TRBD2
cdr3_length: 13
cdr3_aa: CATSDGGRETQYF
cdr3_nt: TGTGCCACCAGTGATGGCGGGAGAGAGACGCAGTATTTT

clone_size: many
v_call: TRBV12-3/TRBV12-4
j_call: TRBJ1-1
d_call: .
cdr3_length: 13
cdr3_aa: CASSLNGHTEAFF
cdr3_nt: TGTGCCAGCAGTTTAAATGGGCACACTGAAGCTTTCTTT

clone_size: many
v_call: TRBV5-1
j_call: TRBJ2-5
d_call: .
cdr3_length: 14
cdr3_aa: CASSLAGFQETQYF
cdr3_nt: TGCGCCAGCAGCTTGGCCGGATTCCAAGAGACCCAGTACTTC

clone_size: .
v_call: TRBV20-1
j_call: TRBJ1-3
d_call: .
cdr3_length: 15
cdr3_aa: CSARGQRSSGNTIYF
cdr3_nt: TGCAGTGCTAGAGGGCAGAGAAGTTCTGGAAACACCATATATTTT

clone_size: many
v_call: TRBV5-1
j_call: TRBJ2-2
d_call: TRBD2
cdr3_length: 17
cdr3_aa: CASSLVRAGAGPGELFF
cdr3_nt: TGCGCCAGCAGCTTGGTGCGAGCGGGGGCCGGCCCCGGGGAGCTGTTTTTT

clone_size: many
v_call: TRBV27
j_call: TRBJ2-7
d_call: .
cdr3_length: 15
cdr3_aa: CASSLSGVPIYEQYF
cdr3_nt: TGTGCCAGCAGTTTATCGGGGGTCCCCATCTACGAGCAGTACTTC

clone_size: many
v_call: TRBV12-3/TRBV12-4
j_call: TRBJ1-1
d_call: .
cdr3_length: 11
cdr3_aa: CASRGGFEAFF
cdr3_nt: TGTGCCAGCAGGGGGGGCTTTGAAGCTTTCTTT

clone_size: many
v_call: TRBV12-5
j_call: TRBJ2-1
d_call: TRBD1
cdr3_length: 17
cdr3_aa: CASGPPGQGVTYNEQFF
cdr3_nt: TGTGCTAGTGGCCCTCCGGGACAGGGCGTTACCTACAATGAGCAGTTCTTC

clone_size: few
v_call: TRBV4-1
j_call: TRBJ2-6
d_call: TRBD1
cdr3_length: 18
cdr3_aa: CASSRRDSVLAGANVLTF
cdr3_nt: TGCGCCAGCAGCCGCCGGGACAGCGTTCTTGCTGGGGCCAACGTCCTGACTTTC

clone_size: .
v_call: TRBV5-1
j_call: TRBJ2-7
d_call: .
cdr3_length: 14
cdr3_aa: CASSLEGSGYEQYF
cdr3_nt: TGCGCCAGCAGCTTGGAGGGTAGCGGATACGAGCAGTACTTC

clone_size: .
v_call: TRBV28
j_call: TRBJ2-7
d_call: TRBD1
cdr3_length: 15
cdr3_aa: CASSSTGWSSNEQYF
cdr3_nt: TGTGCCAGCAGTTCGACAGGGTGGTCTTCCAACGAGCAGTACTTC

clone_size: few
v_call: TRBV20-1
j_call: TRBJ2-1
d_call: TRBD2
cdr3_length: 14
cdr3_aa: CSAEPSGGAGEQFF
cdr3_nt: TGCAGTGCCGAACCTAGCGGGGGGGCCGGTGAGCAGTTCTTC

clone_size: few
v_call: TRBV7-2
j_call: TRBJ2-1
d_call: TRBD2
cdr3_length: 16
cdr3_aa: CASSTRLAGGYNEQFF
cdr3_nt: TGTGCCAGCAGCACAAGACTAGCGGGAGGTTACAATGAGCAGTTCTTC

clone_size: few
v_call: TRBV6-2/TRBV6-3
j_call: TRBJ2-7
d_call: TRBD1
cdr3_length: 15
cdr3_aa: CASSYGQGIGYEQYF
cdr3_nt: TGTGCCAGCAGTTATGGACAGGGGATTGGCTACGAGCAGTACTTC